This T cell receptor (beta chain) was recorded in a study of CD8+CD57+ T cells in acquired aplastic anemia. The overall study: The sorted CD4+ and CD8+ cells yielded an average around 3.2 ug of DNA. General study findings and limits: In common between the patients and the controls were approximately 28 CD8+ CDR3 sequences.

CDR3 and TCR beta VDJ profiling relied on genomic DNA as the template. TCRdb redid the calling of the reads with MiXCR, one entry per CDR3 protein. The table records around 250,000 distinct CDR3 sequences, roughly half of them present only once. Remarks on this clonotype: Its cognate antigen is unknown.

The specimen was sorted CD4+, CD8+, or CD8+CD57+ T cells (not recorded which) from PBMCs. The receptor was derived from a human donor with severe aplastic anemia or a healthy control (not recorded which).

The CDR3 region is CASSIEGMELFF. CDR3 coding DNA: TGTGCCAGTAGTATAGAAGGGATGGAACTGTTTTTT. The chain has TRBV19 and TRBJ1-4; D unclear. The CDR3 is 12 residues long. Trimming removed 0 bases at V and 12 bases at J, with 8 bases between. Per germline, CDR1 LNHDA and CDR2 SQIVND (reference sequence).